This T cell receptor beta chain was sequenced in a study of cytomegalovirus exposure and HLA in healthy donors. Across the whole study: Both the 120 validation repertoires and the 500 to 700 first-cohort repertoires used the same platform, as reported by a later analysis.

While the first cohort had hundreds of subjects, the donors belonged to the separate validation cohort of roughly 120 subjects. The repertoire was sequenced with immunoSEQ multiplex PCR; TCRdb's copy has only in-frame clones and lacks some. The sample shows hundreds of thousands of clones, about 88% of them seen only once. Findings and caveats of the study: Among TCR beta chains, those listed as cytomegalovirus-associated numbered over 150. Rarity characterized most TCR sequences, yet some public TCRs appeared in many donors.

The ends were cut back, 4 bases at V and 0 bases at J, with 12 bases in the middle. Germline V gene sequence: CDR1 MNHEY, CDR2 SMNVEV (reference sequence). CDR3 length: 15 residues. As regards this clone: The antigen is undetermined.

The clonotype was recovered from a man between 18 and 35 years old in good health and CMV-seropositive. Sequencing used PBMCs. The chain has TRBV27 and TRBJ1-1; maybe TRBD1 (6 bases). CDR3 coding DNA: TGTGCCAGCAGTTCCCGGACAGCCCTGAACACTGAAGCTTTCTTT. Its translation: CASSSRTALNTEAFF.